The next 22 T cell receptor beta chains were all read from a single sample in a study of a mutant IDH1 vaccine in newly diagnosed glioma (dated by TCRdb to 2020 to 2022). Library generation was performed with the immunoSEQ multiplex PCR assay. This is the immuneACCESS table as TCRdb keeps it, with only in-frame sequences that have V and J called. A part of the clones is gone; compared with another copy, unresolved V genes explain less than half, and the rest is unexplained. Here the sample has 25,000 to 30,000 clones; about 76% occur a single time. The top ten hold around 6.9% of the sample. The sample's time point label is to be understood as: week 35, safety follow-up. Every vaccine dose consisted of 300 ug of a 20-mer mutant IDH1 peptide in Montanide, administered subcutaneously together with topical imiquimod. These TCRs are of unknown antigen specificity. Sequenced material: PBMCs, taken from a glioma patient whose treatment included an IDH1 peptide vaccine. These receptors were collected from a man between 50 and 59 years old with glioma.

DNA of the CDR3: TGTGCCAGCACACTAGCGGGCTACCTGAACAATGAGCAGTTCTTC. This sequence encodes CASTLAGYLNNEQFF. The chain joins TRBV6-4 to TRBJ2-1, with TRBD2 matching 9 bases. CDR1 and CDR2 from the germline V gene are MRHNA and SNTAGT. The CDR3 is 15 amino acids. V was clipped by 7 bases and J by 5 bases; unmatched bases: 9.

The chain carries TRBV7-9 and TRBJ2-7; D might be TRBD1 or TRBD2, each matching 5 bases. The CDR3 has 15 residues. Trimming cost V 4 bases and J 3 bases, with 16 bases left between them. Looked up from germline, CDR1 is SEHNR and CDR2 is FQNEAQ (reference sequence). CDR3 residues: CASSSGDDSNYEQYF. The CDR3 nucleotides read TGTGCCAGCAGCTCCGGGGACGACAGCAACTACGAGCAGTACTTC.

The chain has TRBV5-4 and TRBJ2-7; D is undetermined. Trimming removed 4 bases from V and 3 bases from J, with 11 bases in between. Looked up from germline, CDR1 is SGHNT and CDR2 is YYREEE (reference sequence). The CDR3 consists of 13 residues. As DNA, the CDR3 is TGTGCCAGCAGCCCCGGCACTAACTACGAGCAGTACTTC. As protein: CASSPGTNYEQYF.

The chain joins TRBV2 to TRBJ2-7, with 7 bases aligning to TRBD1. This CDR3 is built from 14 residues. The V gene's germline CDR1 is SNHLY and CDR2 FYNNEI. Trimming took 6 bases from V and 4 from J; bases not matched to a gene: 9. CDR3 nucleotides: TGTGCCAGCAGAGCCGGGACAGTCGGTTACGAGCAGTACTTC. This sequence encodes CASRAGTVGYEQYF.

This clone was seen a few times. The chain is built from TRBV2 and TRBJ1-3, with 10 nucleotides matching TRBD1. The CDR3 covers 15 residues. V gave up 5 bases and J gave up 2 bases; unmatched junction bases: 3. CDR1 and CDR2 (germline): SNHLY, FYNNEI. The CDR3 region is CASSSGTGAGNTIYF. Here the CDR3 DNA reads TGTGCCAGCAGTTCCGGGACAGGGGCTGGAAACACCATATATTTT.

DNA of the CDR3: TGTGCCAGCTCACCGCTTCCTTCGGGAAACACCATATATTTT. Residues: CASSPLPSGNTIYF. This chain connects TRBV18 to TRBJ1-3; D gene unclear. With 3 bases removed from V and 4 bases from J, the gap between germline ends came to 10 bases. This CDR3 has 14 amino acids. The germline gives CDR1 KGHSH, CDR2 LQKENI.

J is TRBJ2-5 and V is TRBV4-1; either TRBD1 or TRBD2 may supply D (5 bases each). Germline CDR1 and CDR2: MGHRA and YSYEKL. V dropped 1 base and J dropped 4 bases, with 10 bases sitting between them. This CDR3 is 14 amino acids long. CDR3 in amino acids: CASSQVAGAETQYF. CDR3 nucleotides: TGCGCCAGCAGCCAAGTCGCCGGGGCAGAGACCCAGTACTTC.

This sequence joins TRBV7-9 and TRBJ1-4; D possibly corresponds to TRBD1 (6 bases). The CDR3 runs 15 residues. Looked up from germline, CDR1 is SEHNR and CDR2 is FQNEAQ (reference sequence). The ends were cut back, 5 bases at V and 1 base at J, with 11 bases in the middle. The CDR3, as DNA: TGTGCCAGCAGCCGACAGGACCAAACTAATGAAAAACTGTTTTTT. It codes for CASSRQDQTNEKLFF.

This clone was picked up a small number of times. The chain links TRBV4-3 to TRBJ1-4; weak D call: TRBD1 (5 bases). This CDR3 spans 14 amino acids. V lost 8 bases and J lost 5, with 15 bases in between. Germline lookup yields CDR1 LGHNA and CDR2 YSLEER. CDR3 in DNA: TGCGCCAGCGGACCCGTTGGGGCGAATGAAAAACTGTTTTTT. Its protein product is CASGPVGANEKLFF.

The chain couples TRBV5-6 to TRBJ1-6; 8 positions agree with TRBD1. V shed 6 bases and J 7 bases; nucleotides not matched to a gene: 9. The V gene's germline CDR1 is SGHDT and CDR2 YYEEEE. This CDR3 spans 15 amino acids. The CDR3 reads CASTRLDRGNSPLHF. CDR3 nucleotide sequence: TGTGCCAGCACCCGGCTCGACAGGGGAAATTCACCCCTCCACTTT. Full variable domain (rest looked up from reference TRBV5-6 and TRBJ1-6): DAGVTQSPTHLIKTRGQQVTLRCSPKSGHDTVSWYQQALGQGPQFIFQYYEEEERQRGNFPDRFSGHQFPNYSSELNVNALLLGDSALYLCASTRLDRGNSPLHFGNGTRLTVT.

The rearrangement links TRBV11-3 to TRBJ2-5; 8 bases fit TRBD1. The CDR3 has 12 residues. The trim removed 8 bases at V and 5 bases at J, leaving 4 bases unmatched. Germline V gives CDR1 SGHNT, CDR2 YENEEA. This CDR3 reads CASGQGVETQYF. The CDR3 DNA reads TGTGCCAGCGGACAGGGCGTGGAGACCCAGTACTTC.

The chain has TRBV27 and TRBJ1-1; D is ambiguous. Germline CDR1 MNHEY, CDR2 SMNVEV (reference sequence). The CDR3 covers 13 residues. V lost 6 bases and J 0 bases, leaving 8 bases between the germline ends. CDR3 residues: CASRPTVNTEAFF. The CDR3 coding sequence is TGTGCCAGCAGGCCGACGGTGAACACTGAAGCTTTCTTT.

This chain uses TRBV18 with TRBJ1-1; no firm D call. Per germline, CDR1 KGHSH and CDR2 LQKENI. CDR3 length equals 14 residues. Trimming removed 3 bases at V and 8 bases at J, with 16 bases between. The CDR3 reads CASSPSSTAAEAFF. The CDR3 nucleotides are TGTGCCAGCTCACCGTCGTCGACTGCGGCCGAAGCTTTCTTT. Drawing the rest from reference TRBV18 and TRBJ1-1, the complete variable domain is NAGVMQNPRHLVRRRGQEARLRCSPMKGHSHVYWYRQLPEEGLKFMVYLQKENIIDESGMPKERFSAEFPKEGPSILRIQQVVRGDSAAYFCASSPSSTAAEAFFGQGTRLTVV.

The chain uses TRBV30 and TRBJ1-2, with D uncertain. Germline V lookup: CDR1 GTSNPN, CDR2 SVGIG (reference sequence). There are 11 residues in the CDR3. Trimming took 5 bases from V and 4 from J, leaving 8 bases between them. The CDR3: CAWGRLYGYTF. Here the CDR3 DNA reads TGTGCCTGGGGAAGACTCTATGGCTACACCTTC.

The chain carries TRBV6-6 and TRBJ1-2, with D tentatively TRBD1 (5 bases). The CDR3 runs to 14 residues. Germline V gene data show CDR1 as MNHNY and CDR2 as SVGAGI (reference sequence). V lost 1 base to trimming and J lost 2 bases, with 8 bases between them. DNA of the CDR3: TGTGCCAGCAGTTACTGGGAGGGGAACTATGGCTACACCTTC. Protein: CASSYWEGNYGYTF.

This chain uses TRBV19 with TRBJ1-2, with D uncertain. V gave up 4 bases and J gave up 6 bases, with 18 bases separating them. Germline CDR1 and CDR2: LNHDA and SQIVND (reference sequence). The CDR3 spans 15 residues. The CDR3 reads CASSTNLEAQDGYTF. CDR3 nucleotides: TGTGCCAGTAGTACGAACCTAGAAGCTCAGGATGGCTACACCTTC.

The chain carries TRBV5-1 and TRBJ2-7; D might be TRBD1 (6 bases). The V gene's germline CDR1 is SGHRS and CDR2 YFSETQ. CDR3 size: 16 residues. The V gene lost 4 bases and the J gene lost 0 bases, with 17 bases spanning the gap. The CDR3 bases are TGCGCCAGCAGCCCCTCGGGGACATCGAACTCCTACGAGCAGTACTTC. As protein: CASSPSGTSNSYEQYF.

This clone was picked up a small number of times. The chain employs TRBV5-1 and TRBJ2-2; 8 positions match TRBD1. V shed 1 base and J 4 bases; nucleotides not matched to a gene: 6. Per germline, CDR1 SGHRS and CDR2 YFSETQ. The CDR3 length is 16 residues. The CDR3 sequence is CASSLNGQGPTGELFF. As DNA, the CDR3 is TGCGCCAGCAGCTTGAATGGACAGGGACCCACCGGGGAGCTGTTTTTT.

The chain links TRBV9 to TRBJ2-5; tentatively, D is TRBD1 (5 bases). The germline V gene has CDR1 SGDLS and CDR2 YYNGEE. This CDR3 spans 13 amino acids. V was cut by 3 bases and J by 5 bases, with 11 bases left in between. CDR3 sequence: CASSARQQETQYF. CDR3 bases: TGTGCCAGCAGCGCTCGACAGCAGGAGACCCAGTACTTC.

This chain uses TRBV29-1 with TRBJ1-2; no definite D call. The germline V gene has CDR1 SQVTM and CDR2 ANQGSEA. The CDR3 consists of 14 residues. Deletions cut 0 bases from V and 6 bases from J, with 14 bases between. The CDR3 reads CSVEDTDGSDGYTF. The CDR3 nucleotides read TGCAGCGTTGAAGATACCGACGGATCGGATGGCTACACCTTC.

The V and J genes are TRBV7-9 and TRBJ1-1; no firm D call. This CDR3 contains 13 residues. V lost 6 bases and J lost 3, with 11 bases in between. Germline V gives CDR1 SEHNR, CDR2 FQNEAQ (reference sequence). The CDR3 reads CASSPARDTEAFF. The DNA for the CDR3 is TGTGCCAGCAGTCCAGCTCGCGACACTGAAGCTTTCTTT.

The chain carries TRBV30 and TRBJ1-5; tentatively, D is TRBD1 (6 bases). Trimming left V 5 bases short and J 9 bases short, with 14 bases between. The CDR3 extends over 12 amino acids. CDR1 is GTSNPN and CDR2 is SVGIG in the germline V gene (reference sequence). Here the CDR3 reads CAWGVRGGPQHF. CDR3 sequence (DNA): TGTGCCTGGGGGGTCAGGGGAGGGCCCCAGCATTTT.